This TCR beta chain appears in the sequencing data of a study of CD8 T cells in ankylosing spondylitis. Study results and caveats: Typical of ankylosing spondylitis blood, it appeared, was a TCR beta motif of under 10 highly homologous variants.

A word on this clonotype: Its antigen is as yet unknown.

With molecular barcodes, quantitative 5'-RACE was used to make the TCR beta libraries. MiXCR, run by TCRdb on the 5' RACE reads, gives a single entry per CDR3 protein. The repertoire consists of a few hundred thousand distinct CDR3 sequences, with about 12% occurring once and the leading ten covering about 6.5%. Trimming shortened V by 10 bases and J by 0 bases, and 22 bases separated the two germline ends. This CDR3 is built from 16 residues. The chain is built from TRBV12-3 or TRBV12-4 and TRBJ2-7; the D gene is possibly TRBD2 (6 bases). Sequenced material: blood, either unsorted or a sorted T cell fraction (not recorded which). This receptor was identified in a male donor with ankylosing spondylitis. The CDR3 protein is CAIHTTRDRLSYEQYV. CDR3 nucleotide sequence: TGTGCCATCCATACCACGCGGGATCGGCTCTCCTACGAGCAGTACGTC.